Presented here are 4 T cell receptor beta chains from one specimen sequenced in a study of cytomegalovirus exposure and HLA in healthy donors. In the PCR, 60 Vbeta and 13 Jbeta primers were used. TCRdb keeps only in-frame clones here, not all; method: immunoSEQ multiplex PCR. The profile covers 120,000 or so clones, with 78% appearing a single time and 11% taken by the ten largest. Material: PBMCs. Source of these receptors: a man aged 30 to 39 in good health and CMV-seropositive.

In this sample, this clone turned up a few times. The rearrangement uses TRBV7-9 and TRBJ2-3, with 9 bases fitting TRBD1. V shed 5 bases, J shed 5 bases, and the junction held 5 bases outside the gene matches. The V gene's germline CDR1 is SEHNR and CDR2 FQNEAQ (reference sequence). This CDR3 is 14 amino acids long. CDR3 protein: CASSRDRVEDTQYF. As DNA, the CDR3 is TGTGCCAGCAGCAGGGACAGGGTTGAAGATACGCAGTATTTT.

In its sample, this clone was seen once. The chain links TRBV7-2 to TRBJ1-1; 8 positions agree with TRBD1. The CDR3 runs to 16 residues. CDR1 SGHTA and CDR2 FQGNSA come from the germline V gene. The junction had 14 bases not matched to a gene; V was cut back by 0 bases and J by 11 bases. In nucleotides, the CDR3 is TGTGCCAGCAGCTTAGCCTCGGGACAGGCATTACTGACGGCTTTCTTT. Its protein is CASSLASGQALLTAFF.

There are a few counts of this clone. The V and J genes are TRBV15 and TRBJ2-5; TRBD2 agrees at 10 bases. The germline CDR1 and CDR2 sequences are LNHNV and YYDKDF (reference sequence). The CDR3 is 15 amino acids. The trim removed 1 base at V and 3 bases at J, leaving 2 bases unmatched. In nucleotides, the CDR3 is TGTGCCACCAGCAGAGGGACTAGCGGAAAAGAGACCCAGTACTTC. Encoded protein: CATSRGTSGKETQYF.

The chain's CDR3 is CASSPSRGTEPDVAKNIQYF. The CDR3 nucleotides read TGTGCCAGCTCACCGTCGCGAGGGACAGAACCCGATGTAGCCAAAAACATTCAGTACTTC. The rearrangement joins TRBV18 to TRBJ2-4; 7 nucleotides agree with TRBD1. Trimming at V came to 3 bases and at J to 0 bases, leaving 17 bases not matched to a gene. Germline V lookup: CDR1 KGHSH, CDR2 LQKENI. CDR3 size: 20 residues.